A selection of T cell receptor beta chains follows, all from one sample in a study of T-cell reconstitution after alpha-beta-depleted transplantation in children. TCRdb re-called the PCR reads through MiXCR, storing one row per CDR3 protein. In the table there are some 290,000 distinct CDR3 sequences, more than 9% of which are singletons. The sample was PBMCs from the stem cell graft donor, taken from the stem cell graft. Receptor source: a human donor who donated a stem cell graft to a child with SCID. The CDR3 runs from the conserved cysteine through the conserved F or W. The order of the fields is clone size, D gene, V gene, J gene, CDR3 protein, CDR3 DNA. D genes are given only for firm matches. Only some rows state a clone size, as once, few, many or a class for expanded clones.

clone size: few
D gene: TRBD2
V gene: TRBV9
J gene: TRBJ2-5
CDR3 protein: CASSVVGGGQETQYF
CDR3 DNA: TGTGCCAGCAGCGTAGTGGGGGGGGGCCAAGAGACCCAGTACTTC

clone size: .
D gene: .
V gene: TRBV20-1
J gene: TRBJ1-5
CDR3 protein: CSARMDSLPNQPQHF
CDR3 DNA: TGCAGTGCTAGAATGGACAGTCTCCCCAATCAGCCCCAGCATTTT

clone size: .
D gene: .
V gene: TRBV9
J gene: TRBJ2-7
CDR3 protein: CASSPRNSYEQYF
CDR3 DNA: TGTGCCAGCAGCCCCCGCAACTCCTACGAGCAGTACTTC

clone size: .
D gene: .
V gene: TRBV3-1
J gene: TRBJ2-2
CDR3 protein: CASSQGVFSSGELFF
CDR3 DNA: TGTGCCAGCAGCCAAGGAGTTTTTTCGTCCGGGGAGCTGTTTTTT

clone size: .
D gene: .
V gene: TRBV4-2
J gene: TRBJ1-4
CDR3 protein: CASSPGTILIEGGNEKLFF
CDR3 DNA: TGTGCCAGCAGCCCGGGGACCATCCTTATAGAGGGCGGTAATGAAAAACTGTTTTTT

clone size: many
D gene: .
V gene: TRBV29-1
J gene: TRBJ1-1
CDR3 protein: CSVSTGTEAFF
CDR3 DNA: TGCAGCGTTTCTACAGGGACTGAAGCTTTCTTT

clone size: many
D gene: .
V gene: TRBV3-1
J gene: TRBJ2-7
CDR3 protein: CASSSTSYEQYF
CDR3 DNA: TGTGCCAGCAGCTCTACCTCCTACGAGCAGTACTTC

clone size: .
D gene: .
V gene: TRBV10-3
J gene: TRBJ2-7
CDR3 protein: CAIRDGQSGVYEQYF
CDR3 DNA: TGTGCCATCAGGGATGGTCAATCGGGGGTTTACGAGCAGTACTTC

clone size: few
D gene: .
V gene: TRBV9
J gene: TRBJ2-5
CDR3 protein: CASSVEAPGTQYF
CDR3 DNA: TGTGCCAGCAGCGTAGAGGCACCTGGGACCCAGTACTTC

clone size: .
D gene: .
V gene: TRBV9
J gene: TRBJ1-1
CDR3 protein: CASSVKGSGDTEAFF
CDR3 DNA: TGTGCCAGCAGCGTAAAAGGGAGCGGTGACACTGAAGCTTTCTTT

clone size: many
D gene: .
V gene: TRBV2
J gene: TRBJ1-2
CDR3 protein: CASSDVGQLSYTF
CDR3 DNA: TGTGCCAGCAGTGACGTGGGACAACTAAGCTACACCTTC

clone size: many
D gene: TRBD2
V gene: TRBV5-1
J gene: TRBJ2-3
CDR3 protein: CASSLAGGAQDTQYF
CDR3 DNA: TGCGCCAGCAGCTTGGCCGGGGGGGCCCAAGATACGCAGTATTTT

clone size: few
D gene: TRBD1
V gene: TRBV5-1
J gene: TRBJ2-5
CDR3 protein: CASSFGQGARETQYF
CDR3 DNA: TGCGCCAGCAGCTTCGGACAGGGGGCGAGAGAGACCCAGTACTTC

clone size: few
D gene: .
V gene: TRBV9
J gene: TRBJ2-7
CDR3 protein: CASSVWGGEQYF
CDR3 DNA: TGTGCCAGCAGCGTCTGGGGAGGCGAGCAGTACTTC

clone size: .
D gene: .
V gene: TRBV7-6
J gene: TRBJ1-1
CDR3 protein: CASSLESNSEAFF
CDR3 DNA: TGTGCCAGCAGCTTAGAGTCGAACAGTGAAGCTTTCTTT

clone size: few
D gene: .
V gene: TRBV29-1
J gene: TRBJ1-5
CDR3 protein: CSVEEGSNQPQHF
CDR3 DNA: TGCAGCGTTGAAGAAGGTTCCAACCAGCCCCAGCATTTT

clone size: many
D gene: .
V gene: TRBV3-1
J gene: TRBJ2-7
CDR3 protein: CASSQDWRLPDEQYF
CDR3 DNA: TGTGCCAGCAGCCAAGATTGGCGCTTACCTGACGAGCAGTACTTC

clone size: .
D gene: .
V gene: TRBV5-1
J gene: TRBJ2-7
CDR3 protein: CASSRMGPTSSYEQYF
CDR3 DNA: TGCGCCAGCAGCCGAATGGGACCGACCAGCTCCTACGAGCAGTACTTC

clone size: many
D gene: .
V gene: TRBV9
J gene: TRBJ2-2
CDR3 protein: CASSVAVAGTTGELFF
CDR3 DNA: TGTGCCAGCAGCGTAGCAGTTGCGGGGACCACCGGGGAGCTGTTTTTT

clone size: .
D gene: TRBD1
V gene: TRBV15
J gene: TRBJ2-3
CDR3 protein: CATSGTGTYTDTQYF
CDR3 DNA: TGTGCCACCAGCGGGACAGGCACCTACACAGATACGCAGTATTTT

clone size: few
D gene: .
V gene: TRBV6-4
J gene: TRBJ2-1
CDR3 protein: CASSDSSGLYNEQFF
CDR3 DNA: TGTGCCAGCAGTGACTCGTCAGGGTTATACAATGAGCAGTTCTTC

clone size: .
D gene: TRBD1
V gene: TRBV12-3/TRBV12-4
J gene: TRBJ2-7
CDR3 protein: CASSFQLGQGPSYEQYF
CDR3 DNA: TGTGCCAGCAGTTTTCAGCTCGGACAGGGCCCTTCCTACGAGCAGTACTTC

clone size: .
D gene: .
V gene: TRBV12-3/TRBV12-4
J gene: TRBJ1-5
CDR3 protein: CASSRSDSFNQPQHF
CDR3 DNA: TGTGCCAGCAGTCGCTCGGACAGCTTCAATCAGCCCCAGCATTTT

clone size: many
D gene: TRBD2
V gene: TRBV9
J gene: TRBJ2-1
CDR3 protein: CASSVGGGAYNEQFF
CDR3 DNA: TGTGCCAGCAGCGTAGGTGGGGGGGCCTACAATGAGCAGTTCTTC

clone size: .
D gene: TRBD1
V gene: TRBV7-6
J gene: TRBJ2-7
CDR3 protein: CASSPSGTGLSEQYF
CDR3 DNA: TGTGCCAGCAGCCCATCCGGGACAGGGTTATCCGAGCAGTACTTC

clone size: many
D gene: .
V gene: TRBV9
J gene: TRBJ1-1
CDR3 protein: CASSPAEVGEGAEAFF
CDR3 DNA: TGTGCCAGCAGCCCAGCGGAGGTCGGCGAGGGGGCTGAAGCTTTCTTT

clone size: many
D gene: TRBD1
V gene: TRBV9
J gene: TRBJ2-2
CDR3 protein: CASSVTGSVTGELFF
CDR3 DNA: TGTGCCAGCAGCGTGACAGGGTCGGTCACCGGGGAGCTGTTTTTT

clone size: many
D gene: .
V gene: TRBV14
J gene: TRBJ2-7
CDR3 protein: CASSQGPSLPYEQYF
CDR3 DNA: TGTGCCAGCAGCCAAGGGCCTTCCCTCCCCTACGAGCAGTACTTC

clone size: many
D gene: .
V gene: TRBV5-1
J gene: TRBJ2-7
CDR3 protein: CASSLAGRQELYEQYF
CDR3 DNA: TGCGCCAGCAGCTTGGCCGGGAGACAGGAGCTTTACGAGCAGTACTTC

clone size: .
D gene: .
V gene: TRBV7-9
J gene: TRBJ2-5
CDR3 protein: CASIHGELQTQYF
CDR3 DNA: TGTGCCAGCATCCACGGGGAATTGCAGACCCAGTACTTC

clone size: .
D gene: .
V gene: TRBV18
J gene: TRBJ1-4
CDR3 protein: CASSSGRDEKLFF
CDR3 DNA: TGTGCCAGCTCGTCGGGGAGAGATGAAAAACTGTTTTTT

clone size: few
D gene: TRBD2
V gene: TRBV7-9
J gene: TRBJ2-1
CDR3 protein: CASSLTSGGEGEQFF
CDR3 DNA: TGTGCCAGCAGCCTAACTAGCGGGGGGGAAGGGGAGCAGTTCTTC

clone size: .
D gene: .
V gene: TRBV6-5
J gene: TRBJ2-3
CDR3 protein: CASSYSATRPSTDTQYF
CDR3 DNA: TGTGCCAGCAGTTACTCGGCGACAAGGCCTAGCACAGATACGCAGTATTTT

clone size: many
D gene: TRBD1
V gene: TRBV11-2
J gene: TRBJ2-7
CDR3 protein: CASSFQLGTDYEQYF
CDR3 DNA: TGTGCCAGCAGCTTCCAGTTGGGGACAGACTACGAGCAGTACTTC

clone size: .
D gene: TRBD2
V gene: TRBV20-1
J gene: TRBJ2-7
CDR3 protein: CSATREGWYEQYF
CDR3 DNA: TGCAGTGCTACTCGGGAGGGTTGGTACGAGCAGTACTTC

clone size: few
D gene: TRBD1
V gene: TRBV18
J gene: TRBJ2-3
CDR3 protein: CASSPPGTGPDTQYF
CDR3 DNA: TGTGCCAGCTCACCACCCGGGACAGGGCCAGATACGCAGTATTTT

clone size: few
D gene: TRBD1
V gene: TRBV25-1
J gene: TRBJ1-3
CDR3 protein: CASTPQGTGNTIYF
CDR3 DNA: TGTGCCAGCACGCCACAGGGGACTGGAAACACCATATATTTT

clone size: many
D gene: TRBD1
V gene: TRBV29-1
J gene: TRBJ1-1
CDR3 protein: CSVPRQGPGYTEAFF
CDR3 DNA: TGCAGCGTACCCAGACAGGGCCCCGGGTACACTGAAGCTTTCTTT

clone size: few
D gene: TRBD1
V gene: TRBV20-1
J gene: TRBJ2-7
CDR3 protein: CSARTNSAGTGYYEQYF
CDR3 DNA: TGCAGTGCTCGCACGAACTCCGCCGGGACAGGGTACTACGAGCAGTACTTC

clone size: few
D gene: TRBD2
V gene: TRBV5-1
J gene: TRBJ2-1
CDR3 protein: CASSLGLAGPSYNEQFF
CDR3 DNA: TGCGCCAGCAGCTTGGGGCTAGCGGGCCCCTCCTACAATGAGCAGTTCTTC

clone size: many
D gene: .
V gene: TRBV28
J gene: TRBJ2-3
CDR3 protein: CASSFGQGGTDTQYF
CDR3 DNA: TGTGCCAGCAGTTTTGGGCAGGGTGGCACAGATACGCAGTATTTT

clone size: few
D gene: .
V gene: TRBV6-4
J gene: TRBJ2-2
CDR3 protein: CATANRDTGELFF
CDR3 DNA: TGTGCCACCGCAAATCGGGACACCGGGGAGCTGTTTTTT

clone size: few
D gene: .
V gene: TRBV4-1
J gene: TRBJ2-5
CDR3 protein: CASSQPGHSETQYF
CDR3 DNA: TGCGCCAGCAGCCAACCGGGACACTCGGAGACCCAGTACTTC

clone size: few
D gene: .
V gene: TRBV3-1
J gene: TRBJ2-4
CDR3 protein: CASSHEAARGQNIQYF
CDR3 DNA: TGTGCCAGCAGCCACGAGGCAGCCAGGGGTCAAAACATTCAGTACTTC

clone size: many
D gene: .
V gene: TRBV20-1
J gene: TRBJ2-3
CDR3 protein: CSAITRELGADTQYF
CDR3 DNA: TGCAGTGCTATAACCAGGGAATTGGGGGCAGATACGCAGTATTTT

clone size: .
D gene: TRBD2
V gene: TRBV20-1
J gene: TRBJ2-3
CDR3 protein: CSASSGLAGGTDTQYF
CDR3 DNA: TGCAGTGCTAGCTCGGGGCTAGCGGGGGGCACAGATACGCAGTATTTT

clone size: .
D gene: TRBD1
V gene: TRBV5-1
J gene: TRBJ1-2
CDR3 protein: CASTRDSYYGYTF
CDR3 DNA: TGCGCCAGCACCAGGGACAGCTACTATGGCTACACCTTC

clone size: .
D gene: TRBD1
V gene: TRBV4-1
J gene: TRBJ1-2
CDR3 protein: CASSQGGGEEGGYTF
CDR3 DNA: TGCGCCAGCAGCCAAGGAGGGGGCGAGGAAGGCGGCTACACCTTC